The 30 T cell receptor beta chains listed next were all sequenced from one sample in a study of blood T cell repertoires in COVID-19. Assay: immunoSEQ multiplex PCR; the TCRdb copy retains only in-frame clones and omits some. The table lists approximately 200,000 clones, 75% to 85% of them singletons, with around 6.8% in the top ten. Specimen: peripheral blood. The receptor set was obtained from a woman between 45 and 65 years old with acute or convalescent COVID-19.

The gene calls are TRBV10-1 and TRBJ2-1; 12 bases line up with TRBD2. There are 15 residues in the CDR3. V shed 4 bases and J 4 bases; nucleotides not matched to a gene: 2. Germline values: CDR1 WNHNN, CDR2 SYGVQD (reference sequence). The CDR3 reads CASSVGLAGYNEQFF. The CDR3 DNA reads TGCGCCAGCAGTGTAGGACTAGCGGGATACAATGAGCAGTTCTTC.

In nucleotides, the CDR3 is TGTGCCTGGATGGAGGGACAGCGATATAATTCACCCCTCCACTTT. Protein sequence: CAWMEGQRYNSPLHF. The V gene is TRBV30, the J gene TRBJ1-6; 7 bases fit TRBD1. CDR3 length equals 15 residues. Looked up from germline, CDR1 is GTSNPN and CDR2 is SVGIG (reference sequence). V was clipped by 4 bases and J by 4 bases; unmatched bases: 7. Based on the CDR3 plus reference TRBV30 and TRBJ1-6, the full variable domain is SQTIHQWPATLVQPVGSPLSLECTVEGTSNPNLYWYRQAAGRGLQLLFYSVGIGQISSEVPQNLSASRPQDRQFILSSKKLLLSDSGFYLCAWMEGQRYNSPLHFGNGTRLTVT.

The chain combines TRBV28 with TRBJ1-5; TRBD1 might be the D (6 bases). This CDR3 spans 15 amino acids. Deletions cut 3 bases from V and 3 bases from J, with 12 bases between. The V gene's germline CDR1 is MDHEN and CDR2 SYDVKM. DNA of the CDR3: TGTGCCAGCAGTTTGGGCAGGACAGACAATCAGCCCCAGCATTTT. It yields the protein CASSLGRTDNQPQHF.

CDR3 nucleotides: TGCGCCAGCAGCCAAGATCGCGGAGTCCAAGAGACCCAGTACTTC. Translation gives CASSQDRGVQETQYF. The chain links TRBV4-1 to TRBJ2-5; unclear D gene. CDR3 length: 15 amino acids. Germline CDR1 MGHRA, CDR2 YSYEKL. Between the trimmed V and J ends, which lost 0 bases and 1 base, there was a span of 9 bases.

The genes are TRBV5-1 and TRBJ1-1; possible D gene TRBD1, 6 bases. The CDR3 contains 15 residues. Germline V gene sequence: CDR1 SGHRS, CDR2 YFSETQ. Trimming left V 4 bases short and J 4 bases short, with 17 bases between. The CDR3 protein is CASSPLQGRVTEAFF. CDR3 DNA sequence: TGCGCCAGCAGCCCCCTACAGGGTAGGGTCACTGAAGCTTTCTTT.

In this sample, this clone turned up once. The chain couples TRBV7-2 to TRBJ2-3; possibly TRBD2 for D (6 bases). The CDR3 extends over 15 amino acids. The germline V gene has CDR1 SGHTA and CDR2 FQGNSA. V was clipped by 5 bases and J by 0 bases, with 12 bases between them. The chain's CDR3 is CASSGIAVSTDTQYF. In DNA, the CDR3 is TGTGCCAGCAGCGGTATAGCGGTTAGCACAGATACGCAGTATTTT.

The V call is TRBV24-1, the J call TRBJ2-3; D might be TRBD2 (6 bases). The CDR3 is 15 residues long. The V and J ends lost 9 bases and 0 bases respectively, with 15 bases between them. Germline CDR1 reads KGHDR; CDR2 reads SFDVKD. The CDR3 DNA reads TGTGCCACCTCGCCGGGCGGGGAGAGCACAGATACGCAGTATTTT. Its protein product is CATSPGGESTDTQYF.

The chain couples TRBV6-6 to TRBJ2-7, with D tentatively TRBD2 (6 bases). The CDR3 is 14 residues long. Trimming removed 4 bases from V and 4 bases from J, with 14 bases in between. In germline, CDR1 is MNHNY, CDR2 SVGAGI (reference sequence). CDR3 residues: CASSSGTHPYEQYF. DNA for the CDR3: TGTGCCAGCAGTTCCGGGACTCACCCTTACGAGCAGTACTTC.

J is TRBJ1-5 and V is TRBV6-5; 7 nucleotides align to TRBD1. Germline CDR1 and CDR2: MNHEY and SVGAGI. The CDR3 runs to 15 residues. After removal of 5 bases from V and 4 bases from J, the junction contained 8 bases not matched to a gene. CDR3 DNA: TGTGCCAGCAGTCCAATAAGACAGGGAAATCAGCCCCAGCATTTT. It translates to CASSPIRQGNQPQHF.

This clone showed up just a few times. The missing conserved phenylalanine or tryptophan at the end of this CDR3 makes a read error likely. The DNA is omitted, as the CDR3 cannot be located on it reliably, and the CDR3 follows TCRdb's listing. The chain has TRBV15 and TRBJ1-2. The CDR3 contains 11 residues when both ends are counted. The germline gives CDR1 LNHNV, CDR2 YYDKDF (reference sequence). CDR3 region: CATSERDKGPI.

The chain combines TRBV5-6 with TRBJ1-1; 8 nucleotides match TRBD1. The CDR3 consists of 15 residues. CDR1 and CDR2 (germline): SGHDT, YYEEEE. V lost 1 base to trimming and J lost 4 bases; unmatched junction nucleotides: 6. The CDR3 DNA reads TGTGCCAGCAGCTTGAGGACAGGGTTTAGCACTGAAGCTTTCTTT. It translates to CASSLRTGFSTEAFF.

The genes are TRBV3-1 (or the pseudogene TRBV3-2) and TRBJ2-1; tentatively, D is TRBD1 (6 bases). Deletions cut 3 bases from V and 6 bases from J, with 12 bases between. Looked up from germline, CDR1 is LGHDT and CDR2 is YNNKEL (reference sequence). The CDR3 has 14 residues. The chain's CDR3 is CASSQSGGLNEQFF. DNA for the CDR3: TGTGCCAGCAGCCAGTCTGGGGGCCTCAATGAGCAGTTCTTC.

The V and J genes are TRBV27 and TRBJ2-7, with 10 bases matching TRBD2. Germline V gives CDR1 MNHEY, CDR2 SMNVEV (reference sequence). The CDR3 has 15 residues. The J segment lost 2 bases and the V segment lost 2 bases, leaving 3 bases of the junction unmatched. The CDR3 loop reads CASSLPGTSAYEQYF. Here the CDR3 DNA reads TGTGCCAGCAGTTTACCCGGGACTAGCGCCTACGAGCAGTACTTC.

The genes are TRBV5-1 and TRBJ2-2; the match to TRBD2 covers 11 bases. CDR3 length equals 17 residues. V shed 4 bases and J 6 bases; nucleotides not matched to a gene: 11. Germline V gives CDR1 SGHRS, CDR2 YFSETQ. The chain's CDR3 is CASSRRLAGTGPGELFF. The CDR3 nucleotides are TGCGCCAGCAGCAGGCGACTAGCGGGAACGGGGCCCGGGGAGCTGTTTTTT.

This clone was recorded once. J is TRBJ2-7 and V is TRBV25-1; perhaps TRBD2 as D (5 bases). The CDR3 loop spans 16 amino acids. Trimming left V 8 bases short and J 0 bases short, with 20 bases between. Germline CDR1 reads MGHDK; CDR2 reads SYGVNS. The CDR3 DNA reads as TGTGCCAGCCCATTTTGGACGAGCGGCACCTCCTACGAGCAGTACTTC. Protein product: CASPFWTSGTSYEQYF.

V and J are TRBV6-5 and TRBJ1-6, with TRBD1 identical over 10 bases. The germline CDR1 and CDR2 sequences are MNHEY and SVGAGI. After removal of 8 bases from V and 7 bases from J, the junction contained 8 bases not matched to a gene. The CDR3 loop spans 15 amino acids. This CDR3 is CASRQGTGVNSPLHF. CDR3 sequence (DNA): TGTGCCAGCCGCCAAGGGACAGGGGTCAATTCACCCCTCCACTTT.

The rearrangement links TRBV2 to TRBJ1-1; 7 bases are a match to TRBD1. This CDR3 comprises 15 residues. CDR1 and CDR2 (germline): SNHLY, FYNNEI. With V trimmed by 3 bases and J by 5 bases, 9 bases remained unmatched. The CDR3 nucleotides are TGTGCCAGCAGTGAGTTGGGTCAGGGGGTTACTGAAGCTTTCTTT. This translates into CASSELGQGVTEAFF.

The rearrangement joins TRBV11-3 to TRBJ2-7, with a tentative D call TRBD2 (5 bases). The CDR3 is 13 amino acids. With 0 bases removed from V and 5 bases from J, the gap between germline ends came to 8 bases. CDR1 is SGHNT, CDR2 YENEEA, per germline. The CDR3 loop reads CASSLEAEDEQYF. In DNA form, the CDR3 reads TGTGCCAGCAGCTTAGAGGCGGAGGACGAGCAGTACTTC. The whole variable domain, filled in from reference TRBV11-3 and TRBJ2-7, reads EAGVVQSPRYKIIEKKQPVAFWCNPISGHNTLYWYLQNLGQGPELLIRYENEEAVDDSQLPKDRFSAERLKGVDSTLKIQPAELGDSAVYLCASSLEAEDEQYFGPGTRLTVT.

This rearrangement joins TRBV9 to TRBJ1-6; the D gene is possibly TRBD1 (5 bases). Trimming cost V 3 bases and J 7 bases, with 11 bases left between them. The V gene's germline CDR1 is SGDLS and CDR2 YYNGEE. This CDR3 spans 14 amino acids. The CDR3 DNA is TGTGCCAGCAGCGAGGCGCAGGGAAATTCACCCCTCCACTTT. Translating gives CASSEAQGNSPLHF.

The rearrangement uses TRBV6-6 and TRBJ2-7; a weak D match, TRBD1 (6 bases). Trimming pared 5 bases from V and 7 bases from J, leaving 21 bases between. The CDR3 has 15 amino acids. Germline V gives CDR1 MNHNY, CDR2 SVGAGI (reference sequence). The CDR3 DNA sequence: TGTGCCAGCAGTCCCCAGGCCCCAGGGGTAGAAGAGCAGTACTTC. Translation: CASSPQAPGVEEQYF.

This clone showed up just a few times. CDR3 DNA sequence: TGCGCCAGCAGCTTGCAAGCGTACACTGAAGCTTTCTTT. Its protein is CASSLQAYTEAFF. This rearrangement joins TRBV5-1 to TRBJ1-1; D not certain. Germline assignment: CDR1 SGHRS and CDR2 YFSETQ. CDR3 length: 13 residues. Trimming left V 1 base short and J 3 bases short, with 7 bases between.

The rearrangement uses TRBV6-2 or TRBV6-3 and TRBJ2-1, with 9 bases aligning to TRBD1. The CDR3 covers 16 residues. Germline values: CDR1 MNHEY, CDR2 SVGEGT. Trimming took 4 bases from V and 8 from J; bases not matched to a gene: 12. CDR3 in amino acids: CASSLPPGQGFDEQFF. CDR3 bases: TGTGCCAGCAGTTTACCTCCGGGACAGGGCTTTGATGAGCAGTTCTTC.

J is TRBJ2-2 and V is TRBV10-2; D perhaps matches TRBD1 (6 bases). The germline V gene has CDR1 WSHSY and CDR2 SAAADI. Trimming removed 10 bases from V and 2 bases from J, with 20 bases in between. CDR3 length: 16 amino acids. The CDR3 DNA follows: TGCGCCACCTTAGCCCCGGGACACCCTAACACCGGGGAGCTGTTTTTT. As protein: CATLAPGHPNTGELFF.

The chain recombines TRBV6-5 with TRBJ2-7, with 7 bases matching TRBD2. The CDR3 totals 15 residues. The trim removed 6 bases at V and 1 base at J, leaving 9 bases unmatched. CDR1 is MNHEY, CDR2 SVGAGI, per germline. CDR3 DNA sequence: TGTGCCAGCAGAAAAACGGCTAGCGGATCCTACGAGCAGTACTTC. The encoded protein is CASRKTASGSYEQYF.

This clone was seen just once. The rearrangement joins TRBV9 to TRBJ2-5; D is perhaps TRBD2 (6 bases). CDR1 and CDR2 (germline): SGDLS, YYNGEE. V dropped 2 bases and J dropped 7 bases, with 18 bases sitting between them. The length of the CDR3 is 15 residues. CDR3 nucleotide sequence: TGTGCCAGCAGCGTGGGCCACCAAGCGGGTTTGACCCAGTACTTC. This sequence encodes CASSVGHQAGLTQYF.

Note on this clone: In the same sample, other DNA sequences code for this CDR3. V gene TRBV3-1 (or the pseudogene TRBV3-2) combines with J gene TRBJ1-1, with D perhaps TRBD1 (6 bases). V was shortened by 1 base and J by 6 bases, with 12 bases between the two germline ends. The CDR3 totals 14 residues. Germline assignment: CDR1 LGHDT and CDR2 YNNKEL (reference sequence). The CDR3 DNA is TGTGCCAGCAGCCAAGTCCAGGGGCGGGCTGAAGCTTTCTTT. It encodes CASSQVQGRAEAFF.

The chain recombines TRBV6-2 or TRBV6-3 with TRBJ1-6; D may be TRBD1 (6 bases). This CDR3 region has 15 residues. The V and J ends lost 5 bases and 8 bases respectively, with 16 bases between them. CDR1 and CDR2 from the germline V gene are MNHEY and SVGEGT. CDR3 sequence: CASSPSPGTHSPLHF. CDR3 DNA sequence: TGTGCCAGCAGTCCATCCCCCGGGACACATTCACCCCTCCACTTT.

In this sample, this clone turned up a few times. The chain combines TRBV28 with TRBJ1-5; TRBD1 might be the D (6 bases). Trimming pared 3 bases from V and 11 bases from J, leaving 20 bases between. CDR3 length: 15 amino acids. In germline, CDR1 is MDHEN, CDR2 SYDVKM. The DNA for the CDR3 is TGTGCCAGCAGTTTTGGTGGCCAAGGGGGACCGACCCAGCATTTT. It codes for CASSFGGQGGPTQHF.

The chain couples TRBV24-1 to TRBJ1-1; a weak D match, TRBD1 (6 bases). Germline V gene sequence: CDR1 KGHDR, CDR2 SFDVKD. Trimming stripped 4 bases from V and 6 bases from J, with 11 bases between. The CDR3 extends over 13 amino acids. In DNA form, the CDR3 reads TGTGCCACCAGTGACCCCGGACAGCCTGAAGCTTTCTTT. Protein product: CATSDPGQPEAFF.

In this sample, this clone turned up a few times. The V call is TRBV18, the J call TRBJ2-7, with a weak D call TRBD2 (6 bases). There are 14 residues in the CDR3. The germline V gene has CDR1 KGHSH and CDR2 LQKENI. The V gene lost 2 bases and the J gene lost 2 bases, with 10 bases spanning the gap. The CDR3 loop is CASSPGTGAYEQYF. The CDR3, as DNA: TGTGCCAGCTCACCAGGGACGGGGGCCTACGAGCAGTACTTC.